This T cell receptor (beta chain) emerged from a study of graft-versus-host responses after intestinal transplantation. Study background: Recipients were given multivisceral, liver-intestinal, or isolated intestinal transplants.

Concerning this clone: Its antigen is not known.

Study-wide results and caveats: Investigators detected GvH clones in recipient marrow, with some emerging earlier in ileum or blood. Where graft-donor T cell macrochimerism was present, patients had high graft-versus-host to host-versus-graft clonal ratios in allografts. Early declines in HvG clones that occurred post-transplant were associated with peak circulating GvH clone levels.

Generated by immunoSEQ multiplex PCR, the TCRdb table keeps only in-frame clones and is missing some. The sample yields 85,000 to 90,000 clones, approximately 90% seen once. V was cut by 0 bases and J by 10 bases, with 17 bases left in between. CDR1 is SGHRS and CDR2 is YFSETQ in the germline V gene. This CDR3 has 15 residues. The source material was unstimulated CD4+ T cells sorted from spleen or lymph node cells, sampled before transplant. V gene TRBV5-1 combines with J gene TRBJ2-1; a possible D gene is TRBD1 (5 bases). The sequence was obtained from a human donor who was the organ donor for an intestinal transplant. This CDR3 reads CASSLDGQPYSEQFF. CDR3 nucleotide sequence: TGCGCCAGCAGCTTGGACGGACAACCATATTCAGAGCAGTTCTTC.